This is a list of T cell receptor beta chains from one sample in a study of cytomegalovirus exposure and HLA in healthy donors. TCRdb's table, derived via immunoSEQ multiplex PCR, lists solely in-frame clones and lacks some. The table records tens of thousands of clones, 82% of them present only once. The sequencing sample was made of PBMCs. These receptors were collected from a man aged 30-40 years in good health and CMV-seropositive. CDR3s include the opening cysteine and the closing phenylalanine or tryptophan. The D gene is left open where the match is weak. Part of the rows lack a size; the others show once, few, many or a class for expanded clones.

D gene,V gene,J gene,clone size,CDR3 DNA,CDR3 protein
.,TRBV10-1,TRBJ2-3,.,TGCGCCAGCAGTGAGAGTAGCGCTTCCACAATAGGGACGCAGTATTTT,CASSESSASTIGTQYF
.,TRBV9,TRBJ2-2,.,TGTGCCAGCAGCGTATTTAACGGAGACACCGGGGAGCTGTTTTTT,CASSVFNGDTGELFF
TRBD1,TRBV30,TRBJ2-7,.,TGTGCCTTCCGGGACAGGGTCTACGAGCAGTACTTC,CAFRDRVYEQYF
TRBD1,TRBV10-1,TRBJ2-2,.,TGCGCCAGCAGGGGCGGAGGGACAGGGAGTACCGGGGAGCTGTTTTTT,CASRGGGTGSTGELFF
TRBD1,TRBV5-4,TRBJ2-7,.,TGTGCCAGCAGCTTGGGACAGGGGCGCTCCTACGAGCAGTACTTC,CASSLGQGRSYEQYF
TRBD1,TRBV5-4,TRBJ1-2,.,TGTGCCAGCAGCACCCGGGACAGGGTTAACTATGGCTACACCTTC,CASSTRDRVNYGYTF
.,TRBV4-2,TRBJ1-4,few,TGTGCCAGCAGCCTTAGTGGGGCAGGGACAAATGAAAAACTGTTTTTT,CASSLSGAGTNEKLFF
TRBD2,TRBV5-4,TRBJ2-7,.,TGTGCCAGCAGCTTGAGTCAGGGAGGGTCCTACGAGCAGTACTTC,CASSLSQGGSYEQYF
.,TRBV7-9,TRBJ2-7,.,TGTGCCAGCAGCCCGCGGACTCTTCCGACGGGCTACGAGCAGTACTTC,CASSPRTLPTGYEQYF
TRBD1,TRBV10-3,TRBJ1-2,.,TGTGCCATCGCTGAGGTGGGACAGGCGGCTAACTATGGCTACACCTTC,CAIAEVGQAANYGYTF
TRBD2,TRBV6-4,TRBJ2-3,.,TGTGCCAGCAGTGACTCGGGGGGGTCCGATACGCAGTATTTT,CASSDSGGSDTQYF
.,TRBV20-1,TRBJ2-7,.,TGCAGTGCGGCAGGGGATTACGAGCAGTACTTC,CSAAGDYEQYF
TRBD2,TRBV5-4,TRBJ2-2,.,TGTGCCAGCAGCGTTAGCGGGACGAACACCGGGGAGCTGTTTTTT,CASSVSGTNTGELFF
TRBD1,TRBV7-9,TRBJ2-7,.,TGTGCCAGCAGCTTACCAACAGGGGTCGACTCCTACGAGCAGTACTTC,CASSLPTGVDSYEQYF
.,TRBV2,TRBJ1-3,once,TGTGCCAGCAGTGAAAGGGGGTTCTCTGGAAACACCATATATTTT,CASSERGFSGNTIYF